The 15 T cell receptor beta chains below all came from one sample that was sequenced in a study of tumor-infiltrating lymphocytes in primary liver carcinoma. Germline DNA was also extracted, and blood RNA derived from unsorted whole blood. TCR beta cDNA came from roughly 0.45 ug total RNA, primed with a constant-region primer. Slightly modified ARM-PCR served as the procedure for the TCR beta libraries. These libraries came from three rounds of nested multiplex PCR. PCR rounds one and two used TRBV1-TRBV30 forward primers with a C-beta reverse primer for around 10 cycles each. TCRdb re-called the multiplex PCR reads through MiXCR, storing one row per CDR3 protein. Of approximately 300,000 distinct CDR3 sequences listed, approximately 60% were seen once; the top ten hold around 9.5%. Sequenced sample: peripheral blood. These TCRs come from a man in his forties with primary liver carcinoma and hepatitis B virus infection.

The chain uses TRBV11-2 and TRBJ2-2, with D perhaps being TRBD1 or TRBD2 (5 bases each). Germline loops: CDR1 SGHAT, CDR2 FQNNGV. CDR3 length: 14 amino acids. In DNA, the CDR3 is TGTGTCTGCTCGGCCGGGGCAAACACCGGGGAGCTGTTTTTT. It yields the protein CVCSAGANTGELFF.

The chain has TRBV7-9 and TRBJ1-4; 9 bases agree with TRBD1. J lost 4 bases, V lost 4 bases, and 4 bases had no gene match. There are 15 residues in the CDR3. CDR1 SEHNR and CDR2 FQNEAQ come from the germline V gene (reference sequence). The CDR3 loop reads CASSSGQGNNEKLFF. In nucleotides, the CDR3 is TGTGCCAGCAGCTCGGGACAGGGTAATAATGAAAAACTGTTTTTT.

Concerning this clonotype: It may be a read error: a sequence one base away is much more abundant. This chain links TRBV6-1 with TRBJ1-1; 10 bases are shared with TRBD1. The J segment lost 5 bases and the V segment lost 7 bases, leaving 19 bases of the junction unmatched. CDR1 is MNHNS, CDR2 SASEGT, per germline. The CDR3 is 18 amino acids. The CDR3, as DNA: TGTGCCAGCATCCTCGGGACAGGGGTGCGGTACTGGGGAACTGAAGCTTTCTTT. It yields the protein CASILGTGVRYWGTEAFF.

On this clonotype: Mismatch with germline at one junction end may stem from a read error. CDR3 nucleotide sequence: TGTACCAGCAGTTTACAACCTCAGCCCCAGCATTTT. This sequence encodes CTSSLQPQPQHF. The V call is TRBV12-3 or TRBV12-4, the J call TRBJ1-5; D ambiguous. The CDR3 has 12 amino acids.

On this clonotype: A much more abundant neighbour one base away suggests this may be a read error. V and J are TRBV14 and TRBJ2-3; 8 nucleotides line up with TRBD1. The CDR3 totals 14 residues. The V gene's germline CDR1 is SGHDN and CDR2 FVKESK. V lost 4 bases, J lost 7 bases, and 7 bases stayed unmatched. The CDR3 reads CASSRITGGNTQYF. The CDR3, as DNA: TGTGCCAGCAGCCGTATTACAGGGGGAAATACGCAGTATTTT.

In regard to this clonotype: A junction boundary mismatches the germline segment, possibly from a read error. This CDR3 reads CASSSGTVTRPLRF. In nucleotides, the CDR3 is TGTGCCAGCAGTTCCGGGACAGTAACACGACCCCTCCGCTTT. The chain is built from TRBV2 and TRBJ1-6; TRBD1 matches 7 bases. The CDR3 loop spans 14 amino acids. Germline assignment: CDR1 SNHLY and CDR2 FYNNEI.

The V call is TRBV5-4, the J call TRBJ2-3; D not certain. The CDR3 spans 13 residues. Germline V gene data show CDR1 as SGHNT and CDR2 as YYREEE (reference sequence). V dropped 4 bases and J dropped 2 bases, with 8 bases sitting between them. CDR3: CASSTDPTDTQYF. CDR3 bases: TGTGCCAGCAGCACCGACCCCACAGATACGCAGTATTTT.

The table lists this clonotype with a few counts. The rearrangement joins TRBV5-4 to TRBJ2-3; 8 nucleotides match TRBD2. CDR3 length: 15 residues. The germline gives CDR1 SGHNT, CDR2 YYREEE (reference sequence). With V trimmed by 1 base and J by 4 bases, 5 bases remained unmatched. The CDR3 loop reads CASSLKRESADTQYF. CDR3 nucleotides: TGTGCCAGCAGCTTGAAGCGGGAGTCCGCAGATACGCAGTATTTT. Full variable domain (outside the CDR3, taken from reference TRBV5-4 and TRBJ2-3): ETGVTQSPTHLIKTRGQQVTLRCSSQSGHNTVSWYQQALGQGPQFIFQYYREEENGRGNFPPRFSGLQFPNYSSELNVNALELDDSALYLCASSLKRESADTQYFGPGTRLTVL.

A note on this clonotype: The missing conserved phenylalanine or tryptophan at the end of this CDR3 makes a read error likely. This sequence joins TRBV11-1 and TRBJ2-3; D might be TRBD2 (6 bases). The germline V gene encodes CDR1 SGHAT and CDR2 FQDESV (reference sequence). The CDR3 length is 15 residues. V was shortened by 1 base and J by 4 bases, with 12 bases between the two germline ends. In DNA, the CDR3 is TGTGCCAGCAGCTTAGGACTACCGGGAGCAGATACGCAGTATACT. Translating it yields CASSLGLPGADTQYT.

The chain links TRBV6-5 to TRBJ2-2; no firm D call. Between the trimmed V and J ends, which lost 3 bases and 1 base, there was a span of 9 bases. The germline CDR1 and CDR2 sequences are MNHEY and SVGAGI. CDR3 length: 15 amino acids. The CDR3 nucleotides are TGTGCCAGCAGTTATCAGACTGTGAACACCGGGGAGCTGTTTTTT. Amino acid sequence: CASSYQTVNTGELFF.

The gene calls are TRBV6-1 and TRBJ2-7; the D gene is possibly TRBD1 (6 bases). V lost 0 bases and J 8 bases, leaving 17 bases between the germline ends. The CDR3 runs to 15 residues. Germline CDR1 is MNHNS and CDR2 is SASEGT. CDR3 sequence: CASSEAGTLTDKQYF. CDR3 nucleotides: TGTGCCAGCAGTGAAGCCGGGACATTAACGGACAAGCAGTACTTC.

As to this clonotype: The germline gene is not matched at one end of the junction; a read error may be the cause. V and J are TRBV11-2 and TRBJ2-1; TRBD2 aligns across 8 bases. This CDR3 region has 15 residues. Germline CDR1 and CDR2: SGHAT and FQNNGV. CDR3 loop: CAGSQERLAYNEQFF. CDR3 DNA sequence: TGTGCCGGCAGCCAGGAGAGACTAGCGTACAATGAGCAGTTCTTC.

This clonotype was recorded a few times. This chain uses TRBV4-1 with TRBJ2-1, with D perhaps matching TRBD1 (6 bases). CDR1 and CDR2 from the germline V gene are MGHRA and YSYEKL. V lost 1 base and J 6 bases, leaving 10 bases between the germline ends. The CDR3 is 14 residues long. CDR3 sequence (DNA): TGCGCCAGCAGCCAAGTGGGGGCGTTCAATGAGCAGTTCTTC. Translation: CASSQVGAFNEQFF.

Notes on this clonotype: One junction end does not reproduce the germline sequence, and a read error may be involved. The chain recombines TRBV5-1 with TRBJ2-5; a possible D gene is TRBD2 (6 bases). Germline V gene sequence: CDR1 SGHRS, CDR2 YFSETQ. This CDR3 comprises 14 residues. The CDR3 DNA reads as TGCGCTAGCAGCTTCGGGGGTGGGGAAGAGACCCAGTACTTC. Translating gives CASSFGGGEETQYF.

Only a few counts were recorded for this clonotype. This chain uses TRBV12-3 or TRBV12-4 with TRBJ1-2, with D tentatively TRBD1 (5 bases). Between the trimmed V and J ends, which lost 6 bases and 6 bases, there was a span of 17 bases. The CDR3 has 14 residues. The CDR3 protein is CASRAYRIKNGYTF. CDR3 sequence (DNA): TGTGCCAGCAGAGCGTACAGGATAAAAAATGGCTACACCTTC.